Sequencing of this TCR beta chain was carried out in a study of cytomegalovirus exposure and HLA in healthy donors. Across the whole study: A subsequent analysis reported that the approximately 120 validation repertoires were produced on the same platform that had also been used for the roughly 700 first-cohort repertoires. Study results and caveats: It was reportedly the case that the classifier diagnosed cytomegalovirus status with high specificity and sensitivity. The study labeled 170 or so TCR beta chains cytomegalovirus-associated.

Measured with immunoSEQ multiplex PCR; TCRdb has only the in-frame clones, and not every one. Among roughly 50,000 clones listed, roughly 90% were seen once. On this clone itself: Its antigen is unidentified.

The TCR was taken from a man aged 18 to 29 in good health and CMV-seronegative. Sample: PBMCs.

The CDR3 loop reads CASSLANRGQETQYF. In nucleotides, the CDR3 is TGCGCCAGCAGCTTGGCCAATCGGGGCCAAGAGACCCAGTACTTC. J is TRBJ2-5 and V is TRBV5-1, with D possibly being TRBD2 (5 bases). Deletions cut 0 bases from V and 1 base from J, with 10 bases between. Germline values: CDR1 SGHRS, CDR2 YFSETQ. The CDR3 loop spans 15 amino acids. The whole variable domain, remainder taken from reference TRBV5-1 and TRBJ2-5, is KAGVTQTPRYLIKTRGQQVTLSCSPISGHRSVSWYQQTPGQGLQFLFEYFSETQRNKGNFPGRFSGRQFSNSRSEMNVSTLELGDSALYLCASSLANRGQETQYFGPGTRLLVL.